One sample yielded the 23 T cell receptor beta chains listed below, sequenced in a study of shared clonotypes between healthy human individuals. The method was immunoSEQ multiplex PCR; TCRdb's version includes in-frame clones alone and lacks a portion of them. The table has just over 2,000,000 clones, 85% to 95% seen once. The specimen was naive CD4+ T cells sorted from blood. Subset specified: CD45RA+ positively selected. The receptors originated from a man younger than 30 in good health.

A word on this clone: Within the sample, other DNA sequences also encode this same CDR3. V and J are TRBV30 and TRBJ1-1, with a tentative D call TRBD1 (5 bases). Trimming took 2 bases from V and 5 from J, leaving 12 bases between them. This CDR3 is built from 13 residues. The germline V gene has CDR1 GTSNPN and CDR2 SVGIG (reference sequence). The CDR3 bases are TGTGCCTGGAGTAGAGCGGGGGGGACTGAAGCTTTCTTT. Amino acid sequence: CAWSRAGGTEAFF.

The CDR3 nucleotides read TGTGCCAGCAGCTTAGCCCCGGGTAGGCTAGCGGCGAACACCGGGGAGCTGTTTTTT. Protein product: CASSLAPGRLAANTGELFF. This chain uses TRBV13 with TRBJ2-2; 7 bases fit TRBD2. With 1 base clipped from V and 0 bases from J, the junction kept 11 bases outside the gene matches. Germline lookup yields CDR1 PRHDT and CDR2 FYEKMQ (reference sequence). The CDR3 length is 19 residues.

The chain joins TRBV30 to TRBJ1-4, with D possibly being TRBD1 (5 bases). V dropped 3 bases and J dropped 8 bases, with 10 bases sitting between them. The CDR3 has 12 residues. Germline V gene data show CDR1 as GTSNPN and CDR2 as SVGIG (reference sequence). In DNA, the CDR3 is TGTGCCTGGAGCCGGGGACGAGAAAAACTGTTTTTT. This codes for CAWSRGREKLFF.

The chain uses TRBV30 and TRBJ1-4; tentatively, D is TRBD1 (6 bases). V lost 7 bases to trimming and J lost 1 base, with 10 bases between them. Per the germline V gene, CDR1 is GTSNPN and CDR2 is SVGIG (reference sequence). This CDR3 comprises 13 residues. CDR3 DNA sequence: TGTGCCTTACAACAGGGAACTAATGAAAAACTGTTTTTT. Its translation is CALQQGTNEKLFF.

V and J are TRBV6-1 and TRBJ1-2; possible D gene TRBD1, 5 bases. This CDR3 region has 13 residues. Trimming cost V 4 bases and J 4 bases, with 10 bases left between them. Looked up from germline, CDR1 is MNHNS and CDR2 is SASEGT. The CDR3 nucleotides read TGTGCCAGCAGTGTTCAGGGCCTCTATGGCTACACCTTC. Its protein product is CASSVQGLYGYTF.

This chain links TRBV28 with TRBJ2-3, with 10 nucleotides matching TRBD2. Germline V lookup: CDR1 MDHEN, CDR2 SYDVKM. CDR3 length: 18 amino acids. J lost 2 bases, V lost 6 bases, and 14 bases had no gene match. CDR3 nucleotides: TGTGCCAGCAGCCGCCTACCCCCTCTAGCGGGGGACACAGATACGCAGTATTTT. This codes for CASSRLPPLAGDTDTQYF. Using reference TRBV28 and TRBJ2-3 for the parts outside the CDR3, the full variable domain is DVKVTQSSRYLVKRTGEKVFLECVQDMDHENMFWYRQDPGLGLRLIYFSYDVKMKEKGDIPEGYSVSREKKERFSLILESASTNQTSMYLCASSRLPPLAGDTDTQYFGPGTRLTVL.

The chain is built from TRBV25-1 and TRBJ2-7, with TRBD1 matching 7 bases. J gave up 4 bases and V 3 bases, and 6 bases lay outside the gene matches. The germline CDR1 and CDR2 sequences are MGHDK and SYGVNS. The CDR3 totals 14 residues. CDR3 loop: CASSETGSNYEQYF. The CDR3 coding sequence is TGTGCCAGCAGTGAGACAGGGTCAAATTACGAGCAGTACTTC.

This clone was recorded only once. The rearrangement joins TRBV7-8 to TRBJ1-4; no clear D gene. The CDR3 has 14 residues. V was pared by 3 bases and J by 8 bases, with 13 bases between. The germline V gene encodes CDR1 SGHVS and CDR2 FQNEAQ. The CDR3 DNA reads as TGTGCCAGCAGCTTCCTGTCGGGGTCCGAAAAACTGTTTTTT. This encodes CASSFLSGSEKLFF.

The table lists this clone with a count of one. The V call is TRBV4-3, the J call TRBJ2-5; TRBD2 agrees at 14 bases. The germline gives CDR1 LGHNA, CDR2 YSLEER. The CDR3 totals 16 residues. J gave up 5 bases and V 4 bases, and 6 bases lay outside the gene matches. The CDR3 is CASSRGTSGRRETQYF. The CDR3 DNA reads TGCGCCAGCAGCCGAGGGACTAGCGGGAGAAGGGAGACCCAGTACTTC.

The rearrangement links TRBV19 to TRBJ2-3, with TRBD2 identical over 9 bases. J was trimmed by 0 bases and V by 3 bases; bases with no gene match: 4. Germline values: CDR1 LNHDA, CDR2 SQIVND (reference sequence). This CDR3 has 16 amino acids. The CDR3 here is CASSIRLAASTDTQYF. DNA for the CDR3: TGTGCCAGTAGTATCAGACTAGCGGCGAGCACAGATACGCAGTATTTT.

The J gene is TRBJ1-3, the V gene TRBV28, with D possibly being TRBD1 (6 bases). In germline, CDR1 is MDHEN, CDR2 SYDVKM. Trimming took off 6 bases at V and 2 bases at J, with 14 bases between the two ends. The CDR3 extends over 15 amino acids. CDR3 sequence: CASRSQGIPGNTIYF. For the CDR3, the DNA is TGTGCCAGCAGGTCACAGGGTATCCCTGGAAACACCATATATTTT.

The chain couples TRBV5-4 to TRBJ2-3, with D possibly being TRBD2 (6 bases). The CDR3 contains 14 residues. Germline V CDR1 and CDR2: SGHNT, YYREEE (reference sequence). The V gene lost 1 base and the J gene lost 5 bases, with 11 bases spanning the gap. In nucleotides, the CDR3 is TGTGCCAGCAGCTTGTCGCTAGCGCAAGATACGCAGTATTTT. Its translation is CASSLSLAQDTQYF.

This clone was picked up one time. This rearrangement joins TRBV10-3 to TRBJ2-7; no clear D gene. Germline CDR1 reads ENHRY; CDR2 reads SYGVKD. CDR3 size: 12 residues. V lost 2 bases, J lost 7 bases, and 9 bases lay in between. The CDR3 spells CAISEGRIEQYF. The CDR3 bases are TGTGCCATCAGTGAGGGACGTATAGAGCAGTACTTC.

The chain is built from TRBV7-6 and TRBJ2-2; D uncertain. V was trimmed by 2 bases and J by 0 bases, leaving 4 bases between them. The V gene's germline CDR1 is SGHVS and CDR2 FNYEAQ. This CDR3 is 14 amino acids long. CDR3 protein: CASSLPANTGELFF. CDR3 bases: TGTGCCAGCAGCTTACCAGCGAACACCGGGGAGCTGTTTTTT.

As to this clone: This sample includes further DNA sequences coding for the same CDR3. The V call is TRBV5-1, the J call TRBJ2-3; the D is unclear. The CDR3 runs 14 residues. Trimming cost V 2 bases and J 0 bases, with 7 bases left between them. Per germline, CDR1 SGHRS and CDR2 YFSETQ. The CDR3 DNA reads as TGCGCCAGCAGCTTCGGGCCTAGCACAGATACGCAGTATTTT. It yields the protein CASSFGPSTDTQYF.

The rearrangement links TRBV9 to TRBJ2-2; TRBD2 matches at 8 bases. This CDR3 region has 17 residues. The V gene's germline CDR1 is SGDLS and CDR2 YYNGEE. Trimming at V came to 1 base and at J to 1 base, leaving 6 bases not matched to a gene. CDR3 in amino acids: CASSVTSGGQNTGELFF. CDR3 sequence (DNA): TGTGCCAGCAGCGTAACGAGCGGGGGTCAGAACACCGGGGAGCTGTTTTTT. Full variable domain (remainder filled in from reference TRBV9 and TRBJ2-2): DSGVTQTPKHLITATGQRVTLRCSPRSGDLSVYWYQQSLDQGLQFLIQYYNGEERAKGNILERFSAQQFPDLHSELNLSSLELGDSALYFCASSVTSGGQNTGELFFGEGSRLTVL.

In regard to this clone: Other nucleotide sequences in the sample specify the same CDR3. DNA of the CDR3: TGTGCCAGCAGCTGGGACAGGGACAATTCACCCCTCCACTTT. As protein: CASSWDRDNSPLHF. The chain links TRBV7-9 to TRBJ1-6; 9 bases match TRBD1. Germline lookup yields CDR1 SEHNR and CDR2 FQNEAQ (reference sequence). The junction had 2 bases not matched to a gene; V was cut back by 4 bases and J by 7 bases. The CDR3 runs to 14 residues.

The chain employs TRBV30 and TRBJ1-1, with 8 nucleotides matching TRBD1. CDR3 length equals 13 residues. Trimming at V came to 1 base and at J to 8 bases, leaving 6 bases not matched to a gene. In germline, CDR1 is GTSNPN, CDR2 SVGIG (reference sequence). CDR3 sequence (DNA): TGTGCCTGGAGTGGTCCTAGACAGGGGGAAGCTTTCTTT. Protein: CAWSGPRQGEAFF.

The CDR3 loop reads CAWTTGWTEAFF. The CDR3 DNA follows: TGTGCCTGGACGACGGGGTGGACTGAAGCTTTCTTT. V gene TRBV30 combines with J gene TRBJ1-1; no clear D. CDR1 and CDR2 from the germline V gene are GTSNPN and SVGIG (reference sequence). The germline V and J ends were trimmed by 4 bases and 5 bases, with 11 bases remaining between them. The CDR3 is made up of 12 amino acids. Filled out from reference TRBV30 and TRBJ1-1, the complete variable domain reads SQTIHQWPATLVQPVGSPLSLECTVEGTSNPNLYWYRQAAGRGLQLLFYSVGIGQISSEVPQNLSASRPQDRQFILSSKKLLLSDSGFYLCAWTTGWTEAFFGQGTRLTVV.

This clone was seen a single time. This chain joins TRBV6-5 and TRBJ2-7; either TRBD1 or TRBD2 may supply D (6 bases each). From germline, CDR1 is MNHEY and CDR2 SVGAGI. CDR3 length: 16 residues. The V gene lost 2 bases and the J gene lost 1 base, with 15 bases spanning the gap. CDR3: CASSYQHTGASYEQYF. The DNA for the CDR3 is TGTGCCAGCAGTTACCAACACACGGGGGCATCCTACGAGCAGTACTTC.

The chain links TRBV19 to TRBJ1-2; tentatively, D is TRBD1 (6 bases). Germline loops: CDR1 LNHDA, CDR2 SQIVND (reference sequence). CDR3 size: 13 residues. V lost 1 base and J 6 bases, leaving 9 bases between the germline ends. In DNA, the CDR3 is TGTGCCAGTAGTATAGTACCAGGGGATGGCTACACCTTC. Translating it yields CASSIVPGDGYTF.

The chain joins TRBV30 to TRBJ2-4; 8 nucleotides match TRBD2. The germline CDR1 and CDR2 sequences are GTSNPN and SVGIG (reference sequence). The CDR3 runs to 17 residues. V gave up 1 base and J gave up 0 bases; unmatched junction bases: 8. CDR3 coding DNA: TGTGCCTGGAGTGCCCCGGGACTAGGGGTAGCCAAAAACATTCAGTACTTC. Translation: CAWSAPGLGVAKNIQYF.

The V call is TRBV2, the J call TRBJ2-2, with D unclear. The V and J ends lost 4 bases and 6 bases respectively, with 6 bases between them. CDR3 size: 12 residues. Germline values: CDR1 SNHLY, CDR2 FYNNEI. The DNA of the CDR3 is TGTGCCAGCAGTGCTGACCCCGGGGAGCTGTTTTTT. Its translation is CASSADPGELFF.